This record looks at one T cell receptor beta chain sequence and its context. Its antigen is undetermined. This CDR3 spans 15 amino acids. The trim removed 1 base at V and 3 bases at J, leaving 4 bases unmatched. CDR1 SEHNR and CDR2 FQNEAQ come from the germline V gene (reference sequence). This sample was included in a study of cytomegalovirus exposure and HLA in healthy donors. In the study overall: Earlier, some 170 million T cells were analyzed, and 117 million unique TCR beta sequences were found among them. Whole-study results and caveats: Reported findings show TCR beta sequences accurately forecast HLA-A and HLA-B alleles in most subjects. In an earlier analysis, most TCR beta V segments were productive about 90% or about 30% of the time. Later analysis identified a missense DCLRE1C variant that was linked to TCR beta V- and J-gene trimming.

The study ran its PCR with 60 Vbeta and 13 Jbeta primers. Assay: immunoSEQ multiplex PCR; the TCRdb copy retains only in-frame clones and omits some. The sample contains 150,000 to 200,000 clones, roughly 73% of which appear only once. The chain joins TRBV7-9 to TRBJ2-5; 8 nucleotides match TRBD2. Sequencing used PBMCs. This TCR derives from a female donor in good health and CMV-seronegative. DNA of the CDR3: TGTGCCAGCAGCTTAGACCGGGGGGGAGAAGAGACCCAGTACTTC. As protein: CASSLDRGGEETQYF.